Listed below are T cell receptor beta chains from one sample, sequenced in a study of blood T cell repertoires in COVID-19. Method: immunoSEQ multiplex PCR; TCRdb's copy keeps in-frame clones and lacks some. The sample carries about 200,000 clones, 75% to 90% recorded once. Sequencing was carried out using PBMCs or T cells enriched from blood (not recorded which). These receptor sequences come from a middle-aged man who had recovered from COVID-19. Both conserved end residues are part of each CDR3. The D gene is left open where the match is weak. The size entry is marked missing in some rows and otherwise reads once, few, many or a size class.

v_gene	abundance	d_gene	j_gene	CDR3aa	CDR3nt
TRBV18	.	.	TRBJ1-5	CASSPPGRDSNQPQHF	TGTGCCAGCTCACCACCAGGCAGGGATAGCAATCAGCCCCAGCATTTT
TRBV30	.	.	TRBJ1-2	CAWSASGLSGYTF	TGTGCCTGGAGTGCCTCCGGACTTTCCGGCTACACCTTC
TRBV10-3	.	.	TRBJ2-7	CAISGASTGIYEQYF	TGTGCCATCAGTGGAGCGTCGACGGGGATCTACGAGCAGTACTTC
TRBV7-9	.	.	TRBJ1-1	CASGRGMNTEAFF	TGTGCCAGCGGGCGAGGGATGAACACTGAAGCTTTCTTT
TRBV5-1	few	TRBD1	TRBJ2-2	CASRQGASAGELFF	TGCGCCAGCAGGCAGGGGGCCAGTGCCGGGGAGCTGTTTTTT
TRBV18	.	.	TRBJ2-4	CASSPQGRVKNIQYF	TGTGCCAGCTCACCGCAGGGGAGGGTCAAAAACATTCAGTACTTC
TRBV19	.	TRBD1	TRBJ2-7	CASTAGQGIGEQYF	TGTGCCAGTACCGCGGGACAGGGTATAGGGGAGCAGTACTTC
TRBV5-1	.	TRBD2	TRBJ2-1	CASSPTSGNEQFF	TGCGCCAGCAGCCCGACTAGCGGGAATGAGCAGTTCTTC
TRBV9	.	TRBD1	TRBJ1-1	CASSADRATEAFF	TGTGCCAGCAGCGCCGACAGGGCCACTGAAGCTTTCTTT
TRBV3-1/TRBV3-2	.	.	TRBJ2-2	CASSQVEPANTGELFF	TGTGCCAGCAGCCAAGTGGAGCCAGCGAACACCGGGGAGCTGTTTTTT
TRBV2	few	TRBD2	TRBJ2-7	CASSEGLAFSYEQYF	TGTGCCAGCAGTGAAGGACTAGCTTTCTCCTACGAGCAGTACTTC
TRBV19	.	TRBD2	TRBJ2-1	CASSTSGYQNFYNEQFF	TGTGCCAGTAGTACTAGCGGATACCAGAATTTCTACAATGAGCAGTTCTTC
TRBV2	.	.	TRBJ2-3	CASSERTGDADTQYF	TGTGCCAGCAGTGAGCGGACGGGAGACGCAGATACGCAGTATTTT